The TCR beta chain under discussion was sequenced for a study of cytomegalovirus exposure and HLA in healthy donors. Study-wide findings and caveats: Later analysis identified about 18,000 TCR beta sequences associated with HLA alleles, using a false discovery rate threshold of 0.05. The authors considered a cluster of highly shared sequence variants likely to be a sequencing artifact.

The PCR employed 60 Vbeta primers together with 13 Jbeta primers. The method was immunoSEQ multiplex PCR; TCRdb's version includes in-frame clones alone and lacks a portion of them. The table includes roughly 150,000 clones, approximately 83% detected once. The J segment lost 4 bases and the V segment lost 3 bases, leaving 8 bases of the junction unmatched. Germline V gives CDR1 KGHSY, CDR2 FQNENV. This CDR3 comprises 18 residues. Comment on this clone: The antigen is undetermined.

This TCR was recovered from a male donor in good health and CMV-seronegative. This sequence joins TRBV16 and TRBJ2-6; 11 nucleotides line up with TRBD2. Source material: PBMCs. DNA for the CDR3: TGTGCCAGCAGCCAGCTACTAGCGGGAGCATTGGGGGCCAACGTCCTGACTTTC. This sequence encodes CASSQLLAGALGANVLTF.